This T cell receptor beta chain is drawn from a study of cytomegalovirus exposure and HLA in healthy donors. The PCR contained 60 Vbeta and 13 Jbeta primers. TCRdb's copy holds only in-frame clones and misses some; the assay was immunoSEQ multiplex PCR. In the table there are roughly 100,000 clones, roughly 77% of which are singletons. CDR3 size: 14 residues. Trimming took 4 bases from V and 3 from J, leaving 12 bases between them. CDR1 MNHEY and CDR2 SMNVEV come from the germline V gene (reference sequence). Overall study findings and caveats: Follow-up analysis later connected one missense variant in DCLRE1C with trimming of TCR beta V- and J-genes. Near-uniform donor sequencing depth was presumed by presence/absence analyses.

As regards this clone: Its matching antigen is unknown.

The chain recombines TRBV27 with TRBJ1-1, with D uncertain. The sample consisted of PBMCs. The sequence was obtained from a man aged 35-49 years in good health and CMV-seronegative. CDR3 nucleotide sequence: TGTGCCAGCAGTTCGACTACTTCTTACACTGAAGCTTTCTTT. Protein product: CASSSTTSYTEAFF.